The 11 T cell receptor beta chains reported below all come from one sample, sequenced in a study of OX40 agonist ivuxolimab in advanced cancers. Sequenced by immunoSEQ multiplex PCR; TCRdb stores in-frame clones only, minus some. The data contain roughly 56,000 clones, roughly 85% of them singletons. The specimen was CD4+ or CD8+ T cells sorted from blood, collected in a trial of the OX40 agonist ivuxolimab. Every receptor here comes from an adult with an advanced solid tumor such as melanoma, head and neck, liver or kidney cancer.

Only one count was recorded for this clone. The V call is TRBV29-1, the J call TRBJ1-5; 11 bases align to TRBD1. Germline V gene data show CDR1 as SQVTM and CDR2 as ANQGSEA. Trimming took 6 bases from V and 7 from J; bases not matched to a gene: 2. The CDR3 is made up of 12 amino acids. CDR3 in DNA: TGCAGCGTGAGGGACAGGGGGCAGCCCCAGCATTTT. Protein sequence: CSVRDRGQPQHF.

In DNA, the CDR3 is TGTGCCATCAGTGAGGTCAGGGCGGCTGAAGCTTTCTTT. Encoded protein: CAISEVRAAEAFF. V is TRBV10-3 and J is TRBJ1-1, with D possibly TRBD1 on 5 matching bases. Germline V gene lookup returns CDR1 ENHRY and CDR2 SYGVKD. CDR3 length: 13 residues. V was pared by 2 bases and J by 6 bases, with 10 bases between.

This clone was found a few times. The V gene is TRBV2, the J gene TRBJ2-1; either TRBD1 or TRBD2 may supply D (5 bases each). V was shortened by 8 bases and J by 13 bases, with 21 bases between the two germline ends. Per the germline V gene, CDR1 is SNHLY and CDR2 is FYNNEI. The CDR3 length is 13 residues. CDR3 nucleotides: TGTGCCAGCGGGGACGTCGGCGAGAACTGCCAGTTCTTC. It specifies CASGDVGENCQFF.

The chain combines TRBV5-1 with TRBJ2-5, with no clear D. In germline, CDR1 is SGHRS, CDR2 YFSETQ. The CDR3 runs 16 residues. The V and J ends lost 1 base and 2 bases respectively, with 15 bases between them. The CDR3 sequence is CASSLLGELKQETQYF. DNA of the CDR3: TGCGCCAGCAGCTTGCTAGGTGAGCTGAAGCAAGAGACCCAGTACTTC.

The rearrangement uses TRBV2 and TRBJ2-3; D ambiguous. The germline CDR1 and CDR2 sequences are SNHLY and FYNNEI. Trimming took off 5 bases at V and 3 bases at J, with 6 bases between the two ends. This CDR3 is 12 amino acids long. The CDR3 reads CASSTQTDTQYF. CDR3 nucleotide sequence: TGTGCCAGCAGTACACAAACAGATACGCAGTATTTT.

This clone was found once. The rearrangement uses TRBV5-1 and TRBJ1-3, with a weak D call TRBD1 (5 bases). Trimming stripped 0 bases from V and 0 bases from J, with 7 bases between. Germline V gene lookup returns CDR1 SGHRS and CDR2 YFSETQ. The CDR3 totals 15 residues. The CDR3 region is CASSLAGASGNTIYF. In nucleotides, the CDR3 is TGCGCCAGCAGCTTGGCCGGGGCCTCTGGAAACACCATATATTTT.

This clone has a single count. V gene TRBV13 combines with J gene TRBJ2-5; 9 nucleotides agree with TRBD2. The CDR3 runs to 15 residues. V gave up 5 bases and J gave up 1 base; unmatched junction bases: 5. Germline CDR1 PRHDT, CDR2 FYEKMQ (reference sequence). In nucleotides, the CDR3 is TGTGCCAGCAGCAAGCGGGGGGCCCTCCAAGAGACCCAGTACTTC. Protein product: CASSKRGALQETQYF. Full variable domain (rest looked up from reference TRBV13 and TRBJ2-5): AAGVIQSPRHLIKEKRETATLKCYPIPRHDTVYWYQQGPGQDPQFLISFYEKMQSDKGSIPDRFSAQQFSDYHSELNMSSLELGDSALYFCASSKRGALQETQYFGPGTRLLVL.

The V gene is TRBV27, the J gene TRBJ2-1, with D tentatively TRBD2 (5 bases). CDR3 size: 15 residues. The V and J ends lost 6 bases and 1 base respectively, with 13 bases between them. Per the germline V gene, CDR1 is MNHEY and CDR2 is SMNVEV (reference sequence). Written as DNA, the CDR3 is TGTGCCAGCAGGCCTGGGCGGGTTTCCTACAATGAGCAGTTCTTC. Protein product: CASRPGRVSYNEQFF.

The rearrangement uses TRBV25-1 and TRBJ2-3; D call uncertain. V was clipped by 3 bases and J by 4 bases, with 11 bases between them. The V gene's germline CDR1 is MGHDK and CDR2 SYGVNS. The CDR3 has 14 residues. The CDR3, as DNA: TGTGCCAGCAGTGAGGGTGGTTTGGCAGATACGCAGTATTTT. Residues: CASSEGGLADTQYF.

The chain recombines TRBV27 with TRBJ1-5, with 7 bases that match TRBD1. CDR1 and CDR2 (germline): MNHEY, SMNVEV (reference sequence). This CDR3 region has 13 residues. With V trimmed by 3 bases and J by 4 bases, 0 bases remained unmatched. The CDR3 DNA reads TGTGCCAGCAGTTTGACAGGGAATCAGCCCCAGCATTTT. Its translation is CASSLTGNQPQHF.

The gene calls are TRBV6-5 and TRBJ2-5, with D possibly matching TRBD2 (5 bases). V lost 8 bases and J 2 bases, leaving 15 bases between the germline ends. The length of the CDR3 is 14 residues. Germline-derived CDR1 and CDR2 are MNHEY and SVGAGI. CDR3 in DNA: TGTGCCAGCGCAAGGATAGCGTGGCAAGAGACCCAGTACTTC. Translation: CASARIAWQETQYF.